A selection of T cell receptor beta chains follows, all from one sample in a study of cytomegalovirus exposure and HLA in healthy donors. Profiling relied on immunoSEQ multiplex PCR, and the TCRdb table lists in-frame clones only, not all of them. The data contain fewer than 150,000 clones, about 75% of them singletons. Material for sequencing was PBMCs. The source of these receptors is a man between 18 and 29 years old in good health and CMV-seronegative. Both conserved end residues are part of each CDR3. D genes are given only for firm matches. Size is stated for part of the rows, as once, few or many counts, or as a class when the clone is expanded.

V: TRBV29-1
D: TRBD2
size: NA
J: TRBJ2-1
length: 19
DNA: TGCAGCGTTGAAGATATGGTCCGGGGGGGGTGGGGTACCTACAATGAGCAGTTCTTC
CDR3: CSVEDMVRGGWGTYNEQFF

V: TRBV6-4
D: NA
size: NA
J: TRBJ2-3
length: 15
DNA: TGTGCCAGCAGTGACTCTAGCGGGACAGCAGATACGCAGTATTTT
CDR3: CASSDSSGTADTQYF

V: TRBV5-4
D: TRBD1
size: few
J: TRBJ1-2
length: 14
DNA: TGTGCCAGCAGCGGGTGGGACAGGGTGAGGGGCTACACCTTC
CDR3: CASSGWDRVRGYTF

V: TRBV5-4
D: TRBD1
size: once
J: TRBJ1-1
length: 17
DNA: TGTGCCAGCAGCTTGGGCGGGACAGGGGGCAGCGGCACTGAAGCTTTCTTT
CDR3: CASSLGGTGGSGTEAFF

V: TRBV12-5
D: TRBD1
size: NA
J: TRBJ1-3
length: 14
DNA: TGTGCTAGTGGTCAACAGGGGTCTGGAAACACCATATATTTT
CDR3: CASGQQGSGNTIYF

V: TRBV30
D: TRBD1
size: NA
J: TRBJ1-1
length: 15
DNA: TGTGCCTGGAGTCCCCCGGGACAGGGGAGCACTGAAGCTTTCTTT
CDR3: CAWSPPGQGSTEAFF

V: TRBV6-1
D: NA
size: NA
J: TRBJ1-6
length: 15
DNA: TGTGCCAGCAGTACACAGGGCTCCTATAATTCACCCCTCCACTTT
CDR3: CASSTQGSYNSPLHF

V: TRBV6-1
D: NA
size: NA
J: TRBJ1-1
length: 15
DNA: TGTGCCAGCAGTGAAGAGACAGATGCTGCCACTGAAGCTTTCTTT
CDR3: CASSEETDAATEAFF

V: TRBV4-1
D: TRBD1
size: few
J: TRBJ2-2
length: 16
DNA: TGCGGCAGCAGCCTGACACAGGGGGTAGAAACCGGGGACCTGTTTTTT
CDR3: CGSSLTQGVETGDLFF

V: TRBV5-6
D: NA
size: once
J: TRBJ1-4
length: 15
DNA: TGTGCCAGCAGCTTGGCAGCAGGGGCAGGTGAAAAACTGTTTTTT
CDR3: CASSLAAGAGEKLFF

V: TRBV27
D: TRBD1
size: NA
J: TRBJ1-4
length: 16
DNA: TGTGCCAGCAGTTGGGACAGGGGGCGGACTAATGAAAAACTGTTTTTT
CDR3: CASSWDRGRTNEKLFF

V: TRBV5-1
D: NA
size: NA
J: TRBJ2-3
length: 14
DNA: TGCGCCAGCAGCTTGGGGCGGAGCACAGATACGCAGTATTTT
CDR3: CASSLGRSTDTQYF

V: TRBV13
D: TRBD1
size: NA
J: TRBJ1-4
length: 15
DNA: TGTGCCAGCAGCTTAGGTAACAGGGGAAATGAAAAACTGTTTTTT
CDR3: CASSLGNRGNEKLFF

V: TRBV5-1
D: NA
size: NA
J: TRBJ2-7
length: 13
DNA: TGCGCCAGCAGCTTGGTGTCGGGGTCCGAGCAGTACTTC
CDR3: CASSLVSGSEQYF

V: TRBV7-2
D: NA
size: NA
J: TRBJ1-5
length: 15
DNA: TGTGCCAGCAGCCCCCGTGGGGGGAGCAATCAGCCCCAGCATTTT
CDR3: CASSPRGGSNQPQHF

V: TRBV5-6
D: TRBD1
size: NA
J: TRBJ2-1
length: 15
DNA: TGTGCCAGCAGTTATACGGGACAGGGTTACAATGAGCAGTTCTTC
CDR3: CASSYTGQGYNEQFF

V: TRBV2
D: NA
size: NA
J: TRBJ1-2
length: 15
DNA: TGTGCCAGCACCCTGGGGTGGGCAGGGGCCTATGGCTACACCTTC
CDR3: CASTLGWAGAYGYTF

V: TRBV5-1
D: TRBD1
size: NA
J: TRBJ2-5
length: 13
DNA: TGCGCCAGCGGGGGACAGGGTGAAGAGACCCAGTACTTC
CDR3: CASGGQGEETQYF

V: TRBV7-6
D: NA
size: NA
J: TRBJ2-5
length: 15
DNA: TGTGCCAGCAGTTCCCTTAGAAGCACCCAAGAGACCCAGTACTTC
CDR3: CASSSLRSTQETQYF

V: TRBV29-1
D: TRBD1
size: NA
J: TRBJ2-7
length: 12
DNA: TGCAGCGTTGGTAACAGGGGATACGAGCAGTACTTC
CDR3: CSVGNRGYEQYF

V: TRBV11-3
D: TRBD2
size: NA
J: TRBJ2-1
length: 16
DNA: TGTGCCAGCAGCGCCAGGGTGGGGACCGGGAGGAATGAGCAGTTCTTC
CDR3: CASSARVGTGRNEQFF

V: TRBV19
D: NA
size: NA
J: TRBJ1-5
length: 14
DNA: TGTGCCAGTACCCTGAGAGATAGCAATCAGCCCCAGCATTTT
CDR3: CASTLRDSNQPQHF

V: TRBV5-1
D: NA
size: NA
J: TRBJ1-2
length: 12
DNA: TGCGCCAGCAGCTTGGAGTCGAACGCGTACACCTTC
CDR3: CASSLESNAYTF

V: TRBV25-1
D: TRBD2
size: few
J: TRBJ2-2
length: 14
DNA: TGTGCCAGTGGTCAAGCGGGGAGGACCGGGGAGCTGTTTTTT
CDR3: CASGQAGRTGELFF

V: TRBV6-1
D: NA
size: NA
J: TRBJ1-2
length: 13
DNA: TGTGCCAGCAGCGAGGACAGATACTATGGCTACACCTTC
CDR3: CASSEDRYYGYTF

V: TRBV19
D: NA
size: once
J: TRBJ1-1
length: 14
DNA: TGTGCCAGTAGGGCCCGGGGACAGAACACTGAAGCTTTCTTT
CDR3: CASRARGQNTEAFF

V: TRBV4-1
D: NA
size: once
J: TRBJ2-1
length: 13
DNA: TGCGCCAGCAGCCAAGGGAGAGGGAATGAGCAGTTCTTC
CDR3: CASSQGRGNEQFF

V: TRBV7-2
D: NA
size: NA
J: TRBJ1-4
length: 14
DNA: TGTGCCAGCAGCTTAGGCCCCAGTGACACAAAACTGTTTTTT
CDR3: CASSLGPSDTKLFF

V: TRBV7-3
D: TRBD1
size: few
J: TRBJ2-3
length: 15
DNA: TGTGCCAGCAGCTCACAGGGGCTCGTAAGAGATACGCAGTATTTT
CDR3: CASSSQGLVRDTQYF

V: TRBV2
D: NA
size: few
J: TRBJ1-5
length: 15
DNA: TGTGCCAGCAGCCGACAGCAGAATAGCAATCAGCCCCAGCATTTT
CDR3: CASSRQQNSNQPQHF

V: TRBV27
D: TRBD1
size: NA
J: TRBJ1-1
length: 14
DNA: TGTGCCAGCAGGGACAGGTTCATGAACACTGAAGCTTTCTTT
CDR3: CASRDRFMNTEAFF